Included here is one T cell receptor (beta chain) sequence, with context. Its antigen is unknown. This record comes from a study of PD-1 blockade in classical Hodgkin lymphoma. On the study more broadly: It was nivolumab at 3 mg/kg, given intravenously every 2 weeks, that patients received. Study-wide points: It was reported that newly diagnosed patients had less baseline TCR diversity than healthy donors. There remain no defined causes for the repertoire differences, which possibly reflect disease activity or prior therapy.

There was relapse after autologous stem cell transplantation in every patient, and there was variation in brentuximab vedotin exposure. The method was immunoSEQ multiplex PCR; TCRdb's version includes in-frame clones alone and lacks a portion of them. The sample shows tens of thousands of clones, under 95% of them seen only once. Germline trimming cut 4 bases from V and 2 bases from J; bases unmatched to any gene: 1. This CDR3 is 13 amino acids long. CDR1 is MGHDK, CDR2 SYGVNS, per germline. The source was peripheral blood mononuclear cells (PBMCs), collected at baseline. The clonotype was recovered from a human donor with classical Hodgkin lymphoma. The chain is built from TRBV25-1 and TRBJ2-7, with 8 bases fitting TRBD1. For the CDR3, the DNA is TGTGCCAGCAGTGCGGGACAGGCCTACGAGCAGTACTTC. Translated: CASSAGQAYEQYF.